A selection of T cell receptor beta chains follows, all from one sample in a study of identical twins. TCRdb reprocessed the 5' RACE reads via MiXCR and lists one record per CDR3 protein. The sample lists a few hundred thousand distinct CDR3 sequences; over 5.5% were seen once. These records were also assigned to another study, of T cells expressing NK-cell markers.

Source material: CD8+ T cells sorted from blood. The source of these receptors is a woman aged 18-29 years in good health. The CDR3 runs from the conserved cysteine through the conserved F or W. A D gene is named only where the DNA matches it firmly. Clone size is given for some rows only: seen once, a few or many times, or a class if the clone is expanded.

TRBJ2-1	TRBV20-1	TRBD2	many	14	TGCAGTGCAAGGGGACTAGCGGGGACCGCTGAGCAGTTCTTC	CSARGLAGTAEQFF
TRBJ1-5	TRBV5-1	.	few	15	TGCGCCAGCAGCCCGTGGGGAGGGGGTAATCAGCCCCAGCATTTT	CASSPWGGGNQPQHF
TRBJ2-1	TRBV7-9	TRBD2	.	13	TGTGCCAGCAGCTTTGGACTAGTAGTTGAGCAGTTCTTC	CASSFGLVVEQFF
TRBJ1-1	TRBV10-3	TRBD1	many	16	TGTGCCATCAGGGAAGACAGGGGTCGGATGAACACTGAAGCTTTCTTT	CAIREDRGRMNTEAFF
TRBJ2-1	TRBV19	TRBD2	few	14	TGTGCCAGTAGTTTAGGACTAGGTCAAAATGAGCAGTTCTTC	CASSLGLGQNEQFF
TRBJ2-5	TRBV12-3/TRBV12-4	.	many	14	TGTGCCAGCAGTTTAGGGTCGGACCAAGAGACCCAGTACTTC	CASSLGSDQETQYF
TRBJ1-4	TRBV6-6	.	many	11	TGTGCCAGCCGAGGCGGGGAAAAACTGTTTTTT	CASRGGEKLFF
TRBJ2-6	TRBV13	.	few	17	TGTGCCAGCAGCTCCAGGGAGGGGGCCTCTGGGGCCAACGTCCTGACTTTC	CASSSREGASGANVLTF
TRBJ2-1	TRBV9	TRBD2	many	14	TGTGCCAGCAGCCCCCCAGGGACTAGCCATGAGCAGTTCTTC	CASSPPGTSHEQFF
TRBJ1-2	TRBV12-3/TRBV12-4	TRBD1	many	15	TGTGCCAGCAGTTTCTGGGACAGGGCAAGCTATGGCTACACCTTC	CASSFWDRASYGYTF
TRBJ2-7	TRBV12-3/TRBV12-4	.	many	14	TGTGCCAGCAGCAGAGACGGAGGGCACTACGAGCAGTACTTC	CASSRDGGHYEQYF
TRBJ2-1	TRBV9	.	many	11	TGTGCCAGCAGCGACGGAGGTGAGCAGTTCTTC	CASSDGGEQFF
TRBJ2-7	TRBV5-5	.	.	14	TGTGCCAGCAGCTTTAGCAGGGGCACCTACGAGCAGTACTTC	CASSFSRGTYEQYF
TRBJ2-1	TRBV6-1	.	few	14	TGTGCCAGCAGAAGCATCGGACAGTTCAATGAGCAGTTCTTC	CASRSIGQFNEQFF
TRBJ2-3	TRBV29-1	.	few	13	TGCAGCGTTGCTGATGTTAGCACAGATACGCAGTATTTT	CSVADVSTDTQYF
TRBJ1-5	TRBV19	TRBD1	.	14	TGTGCCAGTAGGGGGACAGATAATCATCAGCCCCAGCATTTT	CASRGTDNHQPQHF
TRBJ2-5	TRBV7-9	.	few	15	TGTGCCAGCAGCTTTTCCCTATCCCTACAAGAGACCCAGTACTTC	CASSFSLSLQETQYF
TRBJ2-1	TRBV6-2/TRBV6-3	TRBD2	.	16	TGTGCCAGCAGCAAAGGGACTAGCGGAGCATACAATGAGCAGTTCTTC	CASSKGTSGAYNEQFF
TRBJ1-5	TRBV4-3	.	many	13	TGCGCCAGCAGCCAAGCAAGGGGGCAGCCCCAGCATTTT	CASSQARGQPQHF
TRBJ2-3	TRBV7-9	TRBD2	many	14	TGTGCCAGCAGTAGCGAAAGGACTAGCGGCACGCAGTATTTT	CASSSERTSGTQYF
TRBJ2-3	TRBV20-1	TRBD1	few	14	TGCAGTGCTACGGGACAGGTTGACACAGATACGCAGTATTTT	CSATGQVDTDTQYF
TRBJ1-2	TRBV9	TRBD1	.	13	TGTGCCAGCGGTCCGACAGGGAGGGAAGGCTACACCTTC	CASGPTGREGYTF
TRBJ2-1	TRBV3-1	TRBD2	.	17	TGTGCCAGCAGCCAAGATCGAAAGCGGGGGCCGACGAACGAGCAGTTCTTC	CASSQDRKRGPTNEQFF
TRBJ2-7	TRBV20-1	.	many	13	TGCAGTGCTAGTGATGTAACCCTCTACGAGCAGTACTTC	CSASDVTLYEQYF
TRBJ2-1	TRBV5-1	.	.	13	TGCGCCAGCAGCCCGGACCGGGGGAATGAGCAGTTCTTC	CASSPDRGNEQFF
TRBJ1-1	TRBV6-2/TRBV6-3	.	few	12	TGTGCCAGCAGTTACGGTCGGATAGAAGCTTTCTTT	CASSYGRIEAFF
TRBJ2-2	TRBV5-6	TRBD2	.	17	TGTGCCAGCAGTCATCCATCAACTAGCGGGAGGACCGGGGAGCTGTTTTTT	CASSHPSTSGRTGELFF
TRBJ2-7	TRBV7-6	.	few	14	TGTGCCAGCAGCTTAAGAGGGAGTGTCGACGAGCAGTACTTC	CASSLRGSVDEQYF
TRBJ2-7	TRBV20-1	.	few	17	TGCAGTGCTCCCGTTGCAGCGGCAATCACAAGTTCCTACGAGCAGTACTTC	CSAPVAAAITSSYEQYF
TRBJ1-2	TRBV12-3/TRBV12-4	TRBD1	.	10	TGTGCCACGCAGGGGGATGGCTACACCTTC	CATQGDGYTF
TRBJ1-4	TRBV7-6	.	.	11	TGTGCCAGCAGCCTGGACCAGAAGCTGTTTTTT	CASSLDQKLFF
TRBJ1-2	TRBV4-3	.	few	11	TGCGCCAGCAGTGGGGGAGATGGCTACACCTTC	CASSGGDGYTF
TRBJ1-6	TRBV6-1	.	many	17	TGTGCCAGCAGTGAAGAACCCGTAAGGTCCTATAATTCACCCCTCCACTTT	CASSEEPVRSYNSPLHF
TRBJ2-2	TRBV12-3/TRBV12-4	TRBD1	few	14	TGTGCCAGCAGGAAGATACAGGGGGCCGGGGAGCTGTTTTTT	CASRKIQGAGELFF
TRBJ1-2	TRBV27	.	.	14	TGTGCCAGCAGTGCCTCGGGGGGGGGCTATGGCTACACCTTC	CASSASGGGYGYTF
TRBJ2-2	TRBV12-3/TRBV12-4	.	.	17	TGTGCCAGCAGTTTTTCTCGGGGGGCGGAGGGCACCGGGGAGCTGTTTTTT	CASSFSRGAEGTGELFF
TRBJ1-2	TRBV25-1	.	.	13	TGTGCCAGCAGTGAATTGGGGAACTATGGCTACACCTTC	CASSELGNYGYTF